A selection of T cell receptor beta chains follows, all from one sample in a study of blood T cell repertoires in COVID-19. Data came from immunoSEQ multiplex PCR; TCRdb stores just in-frame clones and leaves some out. The sample lists 250,000 to 400,000 clones, more than 70% occurring once. The sequenced material came from peripheral blood. These receptor sequences come from a woman aged 25-40 years with COVID-19, enrolled during active disease. Both conserved end residues are part of each CDR3. The D gene is left open where the match is weak. Size tells how often a clone was seen (once, few, many) or the class of an expanded clone, and some rows leave it out.

j_call: TRBJ1-1
v_call: TRBV4-1
clone_size: .
d_call: .
cdr3_aa: CASSPYDRLNTEAFF

j_call: TRBJ1-5
v_call: TRBV2
clone_size: .
d_call: TRBD1
cdr3_aa: CASSPNDRGEPQHF

j_call: TRBJ1-1
v_call: TRBV11-3
clone_size: .
d_call: .
cdr3_aa: CASSLVGVGTEAFF

j_call: TRBJ1-1
v_call: TRBV6-5
clone_size: .
d_call: TRBD1
cdr3_aa: CASRDGQAKNTEAFF

j_call: TRBJ2-1
v_call: TRBV27
clone_size: .
d_call: TRBD2
cdr3_aa: CASTRFFAGGGSEQFF

j_call: TRBJ1-6
v_call: TRBV6-2/TRBV6-3
clone_size: .
d_call: .
cdr3_aa: CASSYSERSPLHF

j_call: TRBJ2-7
v_call: TRBV7-8
clone_size: .
d_call: TRBD2
cdr3_aa: CASSRGLAGFYEQYF

j_call: TRBJ1-6
v_call: TRBV4-1
clone_size: .
d_call: .
cdr3_aa: CASSQGTGFGSPLHF

j_call: TRBJ2-5
v_call: TRBV7-2
clone_size: .
d_call: TRBD2
cdr3_aa: CASSRGRDVETQYF

j_call: TRBJ1-5
v_call: TRBV28
clone_size: .
d_call: .
cdr3_aa: CASSLYRNDQPQHF

j_call: TRBJ2-5
v_call: TRBV7-3
clone_size: .
d_call: .
cdr3_aa: CASSLTFDPEGQETQYF

j_call: TRBJ1-5
v_call: TRBV9
clone_size: .
d_call: TRBD1
cdr3_aa: CASSATGLGDPQHF

j_call: TRBJ1-4
v_call: TRBV6-1
clone_size: .
d_call: .
cdr3_aa: CASSDRVWSSGGLFF

j_call: TRBJ1-3
v_call: TRBV9
clone_size: .
d_call: TRBD1
cdr3_aa: CASSATGQGYLSGNTIYF

j_call: TRBJ1-1
v_call: TRBV5-1
clone_size: .
d_call: .
cdr3_aa: CASSPRAETENTEAFF

j_call: TRBJ2-5
v_call: TRBV9
clone_size: once
d_call: TRBD2
cdr3_aa: CASSVEGLAGETQYF

j_call: TRBJ1-2
v_call: TRBV7-9
clone_size: .
d_call: TRBD1
cdr3_aa: CASSIFPTGTYGYTF

j_call: TRBJ1-2
v_call: TRBV5-4
clone_size: .
d_call: .
cdr3_aa: CASSMDSLYGYTF

j_call: TRBJ2-3
v_call: TRBV19
clone_size: .
d_call: .
cdr3_aa: CASTTFEGTDTQYF

j_call: TRBJ1-4
v_call: TRBV6-6
clone_size: .
d_call: .
cdr3_aa: CASSIRGGETNEKLFF

j_call: TRBJ2-5
v_call: TRBV18
clone_size: once
d_call: .
cdr3_aa: CASSRGYQETQYF

j_call: TRBJ2-3
v_call: TRBV28
clone_size: .
d_call: .
cdr3_aa: CASVPNFLTDTQYF

j_call: TRBJ1-4
v_call: TRBV5-1
clone_size: .
d_call: .
cdr3_aa: CASSRSGTNEKLFF

j_call: TRBJ1-1
v_call: TRBV27
clone_size: .
d_call: .
cdr3_aa: CASSLSIAGAGAFF

j_call: TRBJ2-2
v_call: TRBV9
clone_size: .
d_call: TRBD1
cdr3_aa: CASSARDRVSGELFF

j_call: TRBJ1-1
v_call: TRBV6-2/TRBV6-3
clone_size: once
d_call: TRBD1
cdr3_aa: CASSDYRGRTEAFF

j_call: TRBJ2-5
v_call: TRBV15
clone_size: .
d_call: TRBD1
cdr3_aa: CATSARQGEIETQYF

j_call: TRBJ1-1
v_call: TRBV11-2
clone_size: .
d_call: .
cdr3_aa: CASSTSGNTEAFF

j_call: TRBJ1-2
v_call: TRBV29-1
clone_size: .
d_call: .
cdr3_aa: CSVVLRGGGYGYTF

j_call: TRBJ2-3
v_call: TRBV3-1/TRBV3-2
clone_size: .
d_call: TRBD2
cdr3_aa: CASSQDPAGGLDTQYF

j_call: TRBJ1-2
v_call: TRBV11-2
clone_size: .
d_call: .
cdr3_aa: CASSTLDRLSHGYTF

j_call: TRBJ2-1
v_call: TRBV7-9
clone_size: .
d_call: .
cdr3_aa: CASRGGEARDNEQFF

j_call: TRBJ1-2
v_call: TRBV6-2/TRBV6-3
clone_size: .
d_call: TRBD1
cdr3_aa: CASSPGTGRPDGYTF

j_call: TRBJ1-2
v_call: TRBV4-3
clone_size: .
d_call: .
cdr3_aa: CASSQDPRTEYGYTF